These T cell receptor beta chains were read from a single sample in a study of monozygotic twins with inflammatory bowel disease. TCRdb re-called the 5' RACE reads; one entry per CDR3 protein, DNA not given. The ten most abundant clones cover 2.5% to 3% of a sample with 300,000 to 400,000 distinct CDR3 sequences. The sample comprised blood. Every receptor here comes from a human donor with ulcerative colitis or Crohn's disease, or a healthy co-twin of an affected twin (not recorded which). Both conserved end residues are part of each CDR3.

j_gene: TRBJ1-1; v_gene: TRBV29-1; len: 14; CDR3aa: CSVEGDRQRVGAFF
j_gene: TRBJ2-3; v_gene: TRBV7-2; len: 14; CDR3aa: CASSLTDNPDTQYF
j_gene: TRBJ2-4; v_gene: TRBV19; len: 15; CDR3aa: CASTITGMGGNIQYF
j_gene: TRBJ2-7; v_gene: TRBV29-1; len: 12; CDR3aa: CSVRGGPYEQYF
j_gene: TRBJ2-7; v_gene: TRBV20-1; len: 16; CDR3aa: CSARGGQDRANYEQYF
j_gene: TRBJ1-1; v_gene: TRBV6-5; len: 14; CDR3aa: CASSYSDSTTEAFF
j_gene: TRBJ2-3; v_gene: TRBV7-2; len: 15; CDR3aa: CASSLRLASTDTQYF
j_gene: TRBJ2-1; v_gene: TRBV5-8; len: 17; CDR3aa: CASSFKAPRGYYNEQFF
j_gene: TRBJ2-5; v_gene: TRBV12-3/TRBV12-4; len: 15; CDR3aa: CASSPGTHFQETQYF
j_gene: TRBJ2-7; v_gene: TRBV7-9; len: 13; CDR3aa: CASSPGEVYEQYF
j_gene: TRBJ2-2; v_gene: TRBV4-3; len: 17; CDR3aa: CASSQKGTSGYTGELFF
j_gene: TRBJ1-1; v_gene: TRBV18; len: 15; CDR3aa: CASSPPGGGDTEAFF
j_gene: TRBJ2-2; v_gene: TRBV4-1; len: 16; CDR3aa: CASSQGDRGWTGELFF
j_gene: TRBJ2-3; v_gene: TRBV4-2; len: 16; CDR3aa: CASSQDSGGRTDTQYF
j_gene: TRBJ2-1; v_gene: TRBV5-1; len: 15; CDR3aa: CASSGRDRANNEQFF